These 27 T cell receptor beta chains came from one sample sequenced in a study of blood T cell repertoires in COVID-19. Measured with immunoSEQ multiplex PCR; TCRdb has only the in-frame clones, and not every one. Seen here are around 250,000 clones, roughly 83% observed once, and the top ten hold roughly 12%. Sequenced input: peripheral blood. The receptors derive from a man older than 75 with acute or convalescent COVID-19.

The chain joins TRBV5-6 to TRBJ2-7; possibly TRBD2 for D (6 bases). CDR3 length equals 14 residues. The V gene lost 6 bases and the J gene lost 7 bases, with 20 bases spanning the gap. CDR1 SGHDT and CDR2 YYEEEE come from the germline V gene. The CDR3 spells CASTFRGYSREQYF. The CDR3 DNA reads as TGTGCCAGCACTTTCCGGGGGTACAGTCGAGAGCAGTACTTC.

In its sample, this clone was seen a few times. The gene calls are TRBV18 and TRBJ1-5, with TRBD1 identical over 7 bases. This CDR3 has 15 amino acids. Germline-derived CDR1 and CDR2 are KGHSH and LQKENI. V gave up 5 bases and J gave up 4 bases; unmatched junction bases: 8. CDR3 DNA: TGTGCCAGCTCATTTGACAGGGTCAAAAATCAGCCCCAGCATTTT. This translates into CASSFDRVKNQPQHF.

J is TRBJ1-2 and V is TRBV25-1, with TRBD1 as a possible D gene (5 bases). V lost 1 base to trimming and J lost 7 bases, with 10 bases between them. Germline V gene lookup returns CDR1 MGHDK and CDR2 SYGVNS. This CDR3 is built from 13 residues. The DNA of the CDR3 is TGTGCCAGCAGTGAATCTGGAGGGGCTGGCTACACCTTC. It encodes CASSESGGAGYTF.

The rearrangement uses TRBV24-1 and TRBJ2-6; 8 bases map to TRBD1. With V trimmed by 4 bases and J by 1 base, 5 bases remained unmatched. This CDR3 is built from 17 residues. Germline values: CDR1 KGHDR, CDR2 SFDVKD. The CDR3, as DNA: TGTGCCACCAGTGAAAGGACAGGGAAGTCTGGGGCCAACGTCCTGACTTTC. Protein: CATSERTGKSGANVLTF.

This clone was observed a handful of times. The chain recombines TRBV19 with TRBJ1-5; TRBD1 agrees at 9 bases. Per the germline V gene, CDR1 is LNHDA and CDR2 is SQIVND (reference sequence). V lost 3 bases to trimming and J lost 7 bases; unmatched junction nucleotides: 7. The CDR3 spans 15 residues. Written as DNA, the CDR3 is TGTGCCAGTAGTATCTCGGGACAGGGAGTACAGCCCCAGCATTTT. Translating it yields CASSISGQGVQPQHF.

This clone was counted ten times or more. The chain carries TRBV5-1 and TRBJ1-1; D remains unclear. The CDR3 totals 14 residues. With 2 bases removed from V and 1 base from J, the gap between germline ends came to 9 bases. From germline, CDR1 is SGHRS and CDR2 YFSETQ. Written as DNA, the CDR3 is TGCGCCAGCAGCTTCTTGGAGAAGAACACTGAAGCTTTCTTT. It specifies CASSFLEKNTEAFF.

This clone has just a few counts. The rearrangement links TRBV28 to TRBJ2-7; 8 bases map to TRBD2. After removal of 3 bases from V and 2 bases from J, the junction contained 6 bases not matched to a gene. Germline lookup yields CDR1 MDHEN and CDR2 SYDVKM. The CDR3 covers 15 residues. CDR3 residues: CASSFPGTSTYEQYF. The CDR3 DNA reads TGTGCCAGCAGTTTCCCCGGGACTAGTACCTACGAGCAGTACTTC.

The chain carries TRBV14 and TRBJ1-6; 7 bases line up with TRBD1. The CDR3 loop spans 15 amino acids. CDR1 is SGHDN, CDR2 FVKESK, per germline. V shed 4 bases and J 5 bases; nucleotides not matched to a gene: 5. The CDR3 spells CASSPLGQDNSPLHF. For the CDR3, the DNA is TGTGCCAGCAGCCCCCTCGGACAGGATAATTCACCCCTCCACTTT.

The V call is TRBV6-2 or TRBV6-3, the J call TRBJ2-7; TRBD1 matches 11 bases. V trimming: 4 bases; J trimming: 7 bases; junction bases outside the gene matches: 6. The V gene's germline CDR1 is MNHEY and CDR2 SVGEGT. The CDR3 is 14 amino acids. CDR3 bases: TGTGCCAGCAGTTTTGGACAGGGGGCTTTTGAGCAGTACTTC. It yields the protein CASSFGQGAFEQYF.

The J gene is TRBJ2-7, the V gene TRBV18, with 9 nucleotides matching TRBD1. V shed 5 bases and J 0 bases; nucleotides not matched to a gene: 5. The germline V gene encodes CDR1 KGHSH and CDR2 LQKENI. The CDR3 contains 15 residues. The CDR3 loop reads CASSRGQGDSYEQYF. The CDR3 nucleotides read TGTGCCAGCTCAAGGGGACAGGGAGACTCCTACGAGCAGTACTTC.

The chain employs TRBV3-1 (or the pseudogene TRBV3-2) and TRBJ1-1; D might be TRBD1 (6 bases). The V end was cut by 1 base, the J end by 1 base, with 7 bases between. Germline V gene data show CDR1 as LGHDT and CDR2 as YNNKEL (reference sequence). The CDR3 length is 14 residues. The CDR3: CASSQVRGNTEAFF. In DNA, the CDR3 is TGTGCCAGCAGCCAAGTCAGGGGGAACACTGAAGCTTTCTTT.

This clone was detected a few times. CDR3 DNA sequence: TGTGCCAGCTCACCGGACACGCATCAGCCCCAGCATTTT. Translated: CASSPDTHQPQHF. The chain couples TRBV18 to TRBJ1-5; TRBD1 might be the D (5 bases). Trimming cost V 3 bases and J 5 bases, with 8 bases left between them. Germline V lookup: CDR1 KGHSH, CDR2 LQKENI. The CDR3 spans 13 residues.

The rearrangement joins TRBV7-2 to TRBJ1-5; the match to TRBD1 covers 10 bases. This CDR3 has 17 residues. The ends lost 6 bases at V and 7 bases at J; junction bases unmatched: 15. Germline V CDR1 and CDR2: SGHTA, FQGNSA. The CDR3 is CASSNNAGTGVPQPQHF. CDR3 sequence (DNA): TGTGCCAGCAGTAACAACGCCGGGACAGGGGTCCCCCAGCCCCAGCATTTT.

The V and J genes are TRBV19 and TRBJ1-1, with TRBD1 identical over 7 bases. The trim removed 5 bases at V and 1 base at J, leaving 4 bases unmatched. Looked up from germline, CDR1 is LNHDA and CDR2 is SQIVND (reference sequence). The CDR3 is 14 amino acids. This CDR3 reads CASSLGQTNTEAFF. CDR3 DNA sequence: TGTGCCAGTAGTTTGGGACAGACGAACACTGAAGCTTTCTTT.

This sequence joins TRBV6-6 and TRBJ2-3, with D possibly matching TRBD2 (6 bases). This CDR3 is built from 13 residues. V lost 8 bases and J 4 bases, leaving 13 bases between the germline ends. The germline gives CDR1 MNHNY, CDR2 SVGAGI (reference sequence). As DNA, the CDR3 is TGTGCCAGCCAAAGGGACTCATCAGATACGCAGTATTTT. It translates to CASQRDSSDTQYF.

This sequence joins TRBV11-1 and TRBJ1-1; 7 positions agree with TRBD1. Germline V lookup: CDR1 SGHAT, CDR2 FQDESV (reference sequence). The V gene end was trimmed by 4 bases and the J gene end by 4 bases; junction bases not matched to a gene: 12. CDR3 length equals 16 residues. In DNA, the CDR3 is TGTGCCAGCAGCTCCGGACAGGACCGCCTTTCCACTGAAGCTTTCTTT. It translates to CASSSGQDRLSTEAFF.

The genes are TRBV20-1 and TRBJ1-2, with 7 bases that match TRBD1. V lost 5 bases to trimming and J lost 7 bases; unmatched junction nucleotides: 4. The CDR3 is made up of 11 amino acids. CDR1 and CDR2 from the germline V gene are DFQATT and SNEGSKA (reference sequence). DNA of the CDR3: TGCAGTGCTGTTACAGGGGTTGGCTACACCTTC. Translation: CSAVTGVGYTF.

The V and J genes are TRBV4-3 and TRBJ1-2, with a weak D call TRBD1 (6 bases). In germline, CDR1 is LGHNA, CDR2 YSLEER. V lost 4 bases, J lost 3 bases, and 15 bases lay in between. CDR3 length: 15 residues. CDR3 amino acids: CASSLGQGNDYGYTF. DNA for the CDR3: TGCGCCAGCAGCCTGGGCCAGGGGAACGACTATGGCTACACCTTC.

The J gene is TRBJ1-6, the V gene TRBV11-3; 7 nucleotides agree with TRBD1. V shed 5 bases, J shed 5 bases, and the junction held 12 bases outside the gene matches. The CDR3 covers 17 residues. Germline CDR1 SGHNT, CDR2 YENEEA. CDR3 DNA: TGTGCCAGCAGCCCAACTCGCAGACAGGGTAATAATTCACCCCTCCACTTT. Protein product: CASSPTRRQGNNSPLHF.

The chain couples TRBV18 to TRBJ2-7; maybe TRBD1 (5 bases). V lost 6 bases and J 5 bases, leaving 14 bases between the germline ends. This CDR3 contains 13 residues. CDR1 KGHSH and CDR2 LQKENI come from the germline V gene. The CDR3 sequence: CASSGPVRDEQYF. CDR3 nucleotides: TGTGCCAGCTCGGGGCCTGTACGCGACGAGCAGTACTTC.

This chain links TRBV14 with TRBJ2-2, with TRBD1 identical over 8 bases. The V gene's germline CDR1 is SGHDN and CDR2 FVKESK. Losses at the gene ends were 4 bases for V and 2 bases for J; bases not matched to a gene: 3. This CDR3 contains 15 residues. The CDR3 region has the DNA TGTGCCAGCAGCCGACAGGGGATTAACACCGGGGAGCTGTTTTTT. Encoded protein: CASSRQGINTGELFF. Full variable domain (missing parts from reference TRBV14 and TRBJ2-2): EAGVTQFPSHSVIEKGQTVTLRCDPISGHDNLYWYRRVMGKEIKFLLHFVKESKQDESGMPNNRFLAERTGGTYSTLKVQPAELEDSGVYFCASSRQGINTGELFFGEGSRLTVL.

The chain employs TRBV4-2 and TRBJ1-5, with TRBD1 as a possible D gene (5 bases). This CDR3 comprises 15 residues. V was trimmed by 1 base and J by 7 bases, leaving 14 bases between them. Germline CDR1 and CDR2: LGHNA and YNFKEQ. CDR3 residues: CASSQGAGQGQPQHF. CDR3 coding DNA: TGTGCCAGCAGCCAAGGTGCTGGTCAGGGACAGCCCCAGCATTTT.

The CDR3 spells CASSRDSSYEQYF. The CDR3 DNA reads TGTGCCAGCAGCCGGGACAGCTCCTACGAGCAGTACTTC. The V gene is TRBV11-2, the J gene TRBJ2-7; 7 bases agree with TRBD1. The CDR3 is 13 amino acids. The germline V gene has CDR1 SGHAT and CDR2 FQNNGV. J gave up 0 bases and V 5 bases, and 1 base lay outside the gene matches.

V gene TRBV5-1 combines with J gene TRBJ2-2; weak D call: TRBD2 (6 bases). Germline V gene sequence: CDR1 SGHRS, CDR2 YFSETQ. The CDR3 loop spans 14 amino acids. V lost 5 bases to trimming and J lost 4 bases, with 12 bases between them. CDR3 sequence: CASRQEGPTGELFF. CDR3 DNA sequence: TGCGCCAGCAGACAGGAGGGGCCCACCGGGGAGCTGTTTTTT.

This chain uses TRBV27 with TRBJ2-6; 9 positions match TRBD2. CDR1 is MNHEY, CDR2 SMNVEV, per germline (reference sequence). Trimming took 5 bases from V and 4 from J; bases not matched to a gene: 6. The CDR3 loop spans 16 amino acids. The chain's CDR3 is CASSRAGGGGANVLTF. CDR3 nucleotides: TGTGCCAGCAGTAGGGCGGGAGGGGGCGGGGCCAACGTCCTGACTTTC.

The J gene is TRBJ2-7, the V gene TRBV7-9; 7 bases fit TRBD1. V shed 2 bases, J shed 7 bases, and the junction held 5 bases outside the gene matches. This CDR3 is built from 13 residues. CDR1 SEHNR and CDR2 FQNEAQ come from the germline V gene (reference sequence). The CDR3 sequence: CASSLSLDREQYF. For the CDR3, the DNA is TGTGCCAGCAGCTTATCCTTGGACAGGGAGCAGTACTTC.

The chain combines TRBV28 with TRBJ1-2; D gene ambiguous. The CDR3 sequence is 13 residues long. Trimming shortened V by 2 bases and J by 0 bases, and 4 bases separated the two germline ends. CDR1 MDHEN and CDR2 SYDVKM come from the germline V gene. DNA for the CDR3: TGTGCCAGCAGTTTAAGCCCTAACTATGGCTACACCTTC. Its translation: CASSLSPNYGYTF.